What follows describes a single T cell receptor beta chain. The antigen remains unidentified. Sorted-subset replicate PCR reactions were performed with 150 to 200 ng DNA, corresponding to tens of thousands of T cell genomes. The protocol was immunoSEQ multiplex PCR, while the TCRdb copy is restricted to in-frame clones and leaves out a portion. The sample consists of 1.6 million or so clones, more than 95% of them appearing once. The data stem from a study of shared clonotypes between healthy human individuals. The study enrolled healthy HIV-negative adults without recent acute infections or vaccinations as donors. The investigators split CD4+ cells into a CD45RA+ naive subset and a CD45RA-negative memory subset. Findings and limits, study-wide: The naive CD4 repertoires of a handful of donors were compared, and around 5% of clonotypes were shared.

Germline V gene sequence: CDR1 MNHNY, CDR2 SVGAGI (reference sequence). The CDR3 consists of 13 residues. The ends were cut back, 5 bases at V and 4 bases at J, with 11 bases in the middle. Material for sequencing was naive CD4+ T cells sorted from blood. Subset noted: CD45RA+ positively selected. The chain employs TRBV6-6 and TRBJ1-1, with TRBD1 as a possible D gene (6 bases). This receptor was taken from a man aged 25 to 40 in good health. The CDR3 DNA sequence: TGTGCCAGCAGTCCTGTGGGGGCCACTGAAGCTTTCTTT. Translation gives CASSPVGATEAFF.